These 2 T cell receptor beta chains were sequenced from one sample in a study of naive and memory T cell subsets. The beta constant-region primer was an equimolar mix of two oligonucleotides covering TRBC1 and TRBC2. The ligated cDNA underwent four PCR rounds using SP2 and nested alpha and beta constant-region primers. MiXCR, run by TCRdb on the UMI-ligation and nested PCR reads, gives a single entry per CDR3 protein. The repertoire holds some 80,000 distinct CDR3 sequences, over 9% seen once, with 0.95% to 1.5% in the top ten. The specimen was naive CD8+ T cells from blood. The origin of the receptors is a human donor in good health.

This chain uses TRBV6-2 or TRBV6-3 with TRBJ2-1; 8 bases are a match to TRBD1. Per germline, CDR1 MNHEY and CDR2 SVGEGT. The trim removed 7 bases at V and 8 bases at J, leaving 10 bases unmatched. The CDR3 runs 14 residues. This CDR3 is CASTPTGASDEQFF. The CDR3 nucleotides read TGTGCCAGCACCCCGACAGGGGCATCGGATGAGCAGTTCTTC.

This clonotype was counted a few times. The genes are TRBV4-3 and TRBJ2-7; 9 nucleotides align to TRBD2. Germline assignment: CDR1 LGHNA and CDR2 YSLEER. The V gene end was trimmed by 5 bases and the J gene end by 4 bases; junction bases not matched to a gene: 9. This CDR3 spans 15 amino acids. CDR3 sequence: CASSSGLAGLYEQYF. CDR3 bases: TGCGCCAGCAGCTCAGGCCTAGCGGGATTGTACGAGCAGTACTTC.